The 23 T cell receptor beta chains given below trace back to one sample, sequenced in a study of T cells in tuberculosis. Cells were sorted from thawed PBMC rested overnight and stained with GMM-loaded CD1B tetramer, viability dye and anti-CD3. C32 glucose monomycolate from Rhodococcus equi was loaded onto the CD1B tetramers. TCRdb's copy holds only in-frame clones and misses some; the assay was immunoSEQ multiplex PCR. The table shows more than 70,000 clones, with roughly 90% occurring only once. Sequencing was performed on CD1b-GMM tetramer-negative cells sorted from PBMCs. Source of these receptors: an adult woman with latent tuberculosis.

The chain combines TRBV29-1 with TRBJ2-1; TRBD1 is a possible D gene (7 bases). Germline CDR1 and CDR2: SQVTM and ANQGSEA. The CDR3 length is 15 residues. The V end was cut by 3 bases, the J end by 8 bases, with 20 bases between. The CDR3 DNA reads TGCAGCGTTGAGTTGTTGGGTCAGGGGGGCGATGAGCAGTTCTTC. Residues: CSVELLGQGGDEQFF.

This clone has only one observation. V and J are TRBV11-2 and TRBJ2-3; TRBD1 matches 7 bases. Germline CDR1 reads SGHAT; CDR2 reads FQNNGV. This CDR3 is 14 amino acids long. After removal of 5 bases from V and 1 base from J, the junction contained 3 bases not matched to a gene. DNA for the CDR3: TGTGCCAGCAGCCCAGGACAGGGCACAGATACGCAGTATTTT. Translated, it gives CASSPGQGTDTQYF. The full variable domain, in which reference TRBV11-2 and TRBJ2-3 provide the parts outside the CDR3, is EAGVAQSPRYKIIEKRQSVAFWCNPISGHATLYWYQQILGQGPKLLIQFQNNGVVDDSQLPKDRFSAERLKGVDSTLKIQPAKLEDSAVYLCASSPGQGTDTQYFGPGTRLTVL.

The chain recombines TRBV19 with TRBJ2-2, with TRBD2 matching over 8 bases. Per germline, CDR1 LNHDA and CDR2 SQIVND (reference sequence). The CDR3 has 14 amino acids. V dropped 5 bases and J dropped 5; count of bases not matched to a gene: 4. The CDR3 DNA sequence: TGTGCCAGTAGTGTCAGCGGGGGAACCGGGGAGCTGTTTTTT. Translation: CASSVSGGTGELFF.

The chain employs TRBV9 and TRBJ1-6; TRBD1 matches 10 bases. J was trimmed by 6 bases and V by 2 bases; bases with no gene match: 2. Looked up from germline, CDR1 is SGDLS and CDR2 is YYNGEE. The length of the CDR3 is 15 residues. The CDR3 here is CASSVTGGSNSPLHF. The DNA for the CDR3 is TGTGCCAGCAGCGTGACAGGGGGCTCTAATTCACCCCTCCACTTT.

The rearrangement uses TRBV7-8 and TRBJ1-1, with D tentatively TRBD1 (5 bases). This CDR3 is built from 15 residues. Germline-derived CDR1 and CDR2 are SGHVS and FQNEAQ. V gave up 0 bases and J gave up 1 base, with 9 bases separating them. The CDR3 spells CASSLAGTGNTEAFF. Here the CDR3 DNA reads TGTGCCAGCAGCTTAGCGGGAACAGGGAACACTGAAGCTTTCTTT.

The V and J genes are TRBV7-8 and TRBJ1-6; D is ambiguous. This CDR3 comprises 15 residues. The germline V gene has CDR1 SGHVS and CDR2 FQNEAQ. Trimming removed 4 bases at V and 4 bases at J, with 11 bases between. The CDR3 DNA is TGTGCCAGCAGCTCCCGACGGGATTATAATTCACCCCTCCACTTT. Its translation is CASSSRRDYNSPLHF.

The rearrangement links TRBV6-1 to TRBJ1-4; D is uncertain. This CDR3 is built from 13 residues. V was shortened by 11 bases and J by 8 bases, with 18 bases between the two germline ends. Germline assignment: CDR1 MNHNS and CDR2 SASEGT. The DNA of the CDR3 is TGTGCCTCCTTGGAGGGTACTGGGGAAAAACTGTTTTTT. Its protein is CASLEGTGEKLFF.

The rearrangement joins TRBV9 to TRBJ1-5, with D tentatively TRBD1 (5 bases). CDR1 and CDR2 from the germline V gene are SGDLS and YYNGEE. V was trimmed by 0 bases and J by 3 bases, leaving 10 bases between them. The CDR3 extends over 15 amino acids. This chain's CDR3 is CASSVEGLTNQPQHF. The CDR3 DNA follows: TGTGCCAGCAGCGTAGAGGGGCTGACCAATCAGCCCCAGCATTTT.

Points on this clone: The same CDR3 also results from other DNA sequences found in this sample. The gene calls are TRBV6-1 and TRBJ1-6, with unresolved D. Trimming took off 1 base at V and 0 bases at J, with 7 bases between the two ends. This CDR3 is built from 16 residues. Per germline, CDR1 MNHNS and CDR2 SASEGT. CDR3 nucleotide sequence: TGTGCCAGCAGTGAAGTAGGGAGCTCCTATAATTCACCCCTCCACTTT. Residues: CASSEVGSSYNSPLHF.

V gene TRBV7-6 combines with J gene TRBJ2-3, with D possibly matching TRBD1 (6 bases). Germline V gene sequence: CDR1 SGHVS, CDR2 FNYEAQ. The CDR3 spans 16 residues. Trimming stripped 5 bases from V and 5 bases from J, with 20 bases between. Here the CDR3 DNA reads TGTGCCAGCAGCCCCCAACACAGGGCACCTAGAGATACGCAGTATTTT. It is translated as CASSPQHRAPRDTQYF.

The CDR3 bases are TGTGCCAGCAGGGGGACTAGCGGGGGGAACACCGGGGAGCTGTTTTTT. Translation gives CASRGTSGGNTGELFF. V usage is TRBV9 and J usage is TRBJ2-2; TRBD2 agrees at 14 bases. CDR3 length: 16 residues. Germline values: CDR1 SGDLS, CDR2 YYNGEE. After removal of 5 bases from V and 1 base from J, the junction contained 1 base not matched to a gene.

The chain employs TRBV6-6 and TRBJ2-2; the D gene is possibly TRBD2 (5 bases). The CDR3 consists of 15 residues. Per the germline V gene, CDR1 is MNHNY and CDR2 is SVGAGI (reference sequence). V was trimmed by 4 bases and J by 5 bases, leaving 14 bases between them. In DNA, the CDR3 is TGTGCCAGCAGTTTGCCCGGGTCGGGGACCGGGGAGCTGTTTTTT. Translation gives CASSLPGSGTGELFF.

The chain uses TRBV5-1 and TRBJ1-3; D gene unclear. Germline V gene sequence: CDR1 SGHRS, CDR2 YFSETQ. The germline V and J ends were trimmed by 5 bases and 0 bases, with 9 bases remaining between them. The CDR3 has 14 residues. DNA of the CDR3: TGCGCCAGCAGTCAGGAACTCTCTGGAAACACCATATATTTT. It yields the protein CASSQELSGNTIYF.

V and J are TRBV30 and TRBJ2-7; 9 positions agree with TRBD2. The germline gives CDR1 GTSNPN, CDR2 SVGIG (reference sequence). The V segment lost 0 bases and the J segment 4 bases; nucleotides outside the gene matches: 4. The CDR3 contains 14 residues. CDR3 sequence: CAWSVRAGGYEQYF. In DNA form, the CDR3 reads TGTGCCTGGAGTGTACGAGCGGGGGGATACGAGCAGTACTTC. The complete variable domain, with remaining parts taken from reference TRBV30 and TRBJ2-7, reads SQTIHQWPATLVQPVGSPLSLECTVEGTSNPNLYWYRQAAGRGLQLLFYSVGIGQISSEVPQNLSASRPQDRQFILSSKKLLLSDSGFYLCAWSVRAGGYEQYFGPGTRLTVT.

Points on this clone: In the same sample, other DNA sequences code for this CDR3. The rearrangement links TRBV27 to TRBJ2-3; TRBD1 might be the D (6 bases). The length of the CDR3 is 15 residues. V gave up 2 bases and J gave up 1 base, with 10 bases separating them. Germline CDR1 and CDR2: MNHEY and SMNVEV (reference sequence). The CDR3 region has the DNA TGTGCCAGCAGTTTAGCTGGGGGCCGCACAGATACGCAGTATTTT. It is translated as CASSLAGGRTDTQYF.

The chain couples TRBV7-6 to TRBJ2-3; 10 nucleotides match TRBD1. Losses at the gene ends were 5 bases for V and 4 bases for J; bases not matched to a gene: 6. The CDR3 consists of 15 residues. The germline V gene encodes CDR1 SGHVS and CDR2 FNYEAQ. The CDR3 loop reads CASSPGTGVSDTQYF. The CDR3 DNA reads as TGTGCCAGCAGCCCCGGGACAGGGGTTTCAGATACGCAGTATTTT.

The V gene is TRBV4-1, the J gene TRBJ1-4; TRBD1 aligns across 9 bases. V shed 4 bases, J shed 8 bases, and the junction held 8 bases outside the gene matches. The CDR3 contains 15 residues. The germline CDR1 and CDR2 sequences are MGHRA and YSYEKL. The CDR3: CASSPLTGGEEKLFF. The CDR3 nucleotides are TGCGCCAGCAGCCCGTTGACAGGGGGGGAAGAAAAACTGTTTTTT.

The V and J genes are TRBV5-4 and TRBJ1-2; TRBD1 matches at 7 bases. This CDR3 spans 14 amino acids. Trimming at V came to 0 bases and at J to 2 bases, leaving 1 base not matched to a gene. CDR1 SGHNT and CDR2 YYREEE come from the germline V gene (reference sequence). The CDR3 is CASSLGQGNYGYTF. CDR3 DNA sequence: TGTGCCAGCAGCTTGGGACAGGGCAACTATGGCTACACCTTC.

Remarks on this clone: Other DNA sequences of this sample code for an identical CDR3. The chain has TRBV19 and TRBJ2-7; 12 bases map to TRBD2. The V gene end was trimmed by 5 bases and the J gene end by 0 bases; junction bases not matched to a gene: 17. This CDR3 has 20 amino acids. In germline, CDR1 is LNHDA, CDR2 SQIVND (reference sequence). The CDR3 DNA follows: TGTGCCAGTAGTGTCAAGCACGGACTAGCGGGGCCTTTCTACTCCTACGAGCAGTACTTC. It encodes CASSVKHGLAGPFYSYEQYF.

The chain links TRBV6-1 to TRBJ1-1; a weak D match, TRBD1 (5 bases). Germline CDR1 and CDR2: MNHNS and SASEGT. This CDR3 has 13 residues. The V gene lost 7 bases and the J gene lost 1 base, with 10 bases spanning the gap. The CDR3 spells CASKVRANTEAFF. In nucleotides, the CDR3 is TGTGCCAGCAAGGTCAGGGCGAACACTGAAGCTTTCTTT.

V is TRBV7-3 and J is TRBJ2-2; the match to TRBD2 covers 9 bases. In germline, CDR1 is SGHTA, CDR2 FQGTGA. The V and J ends lost 1 base and 0 bases, in that order; junction bases with no gene match: 9. There are 19 residues in the CDR3. The CDR3 spells CASSLSSGGRPSNTGELFF. CDR3 DNA: TGTGCCAGCAGCTTAAGTAGCGGGGGCCGCCCCTCGAACACCGGGGAGCTGTTTTTT.

The chain carries TRBV10-3 and TRBJ2-7; 12 bases agree with TRBD1. The CDR3 has 16 residues. Per the germline V gene, CDR1 is ENHRY and CDR2 is SYGVKD. V dropped 3 bases and J dropped 5; count of bases not matched to a gene: 8. CDR3 nucleotides: TGTGCCATCAGTGAAACGGGACAGGGGGCATCGAACGAGCAGTACTTC. This gives the protein CAISETGQGASNEQYF.

This chain joins TRBV6-6 and TRBJ2-5; TRBD2 matches at 10 bases. From germline, CDR1 is MNHNY and CDR2 SVGAGI (reference sequence). V lost 6 bases, J lost 4 bases, and 5 bases stayed unmatched. The CDR3 is made up of 14 amino acids. CDR3 region: CASRISGGGETQYF. Here the CDR3 DNA reads TGTGCCAGCAGGATCAGCGGGGGGGGAGAGACCCAGTACTTC.